This T cell receptor (beta chain) is drawn from a study of regulatory T cells in long-lasting Graves disease. According to the study, TCR beta libraries were built with iRepertoire HTBI primers and CDR3-region Arm-PCR. TCRdb reprocessed the multiplex PCR reads via MiXCR and lists one record per CDR3 protein. Seen here are 400,000 to 500,000 distinct CDR3 sequences, about 15% observed once, and the top ten hold about 10%. Time point: newly diagnosed GD, antithyroid drugs for less than 3 months. PBMCs were the source of the RNA used for TCR sequencing. V lost 3 bases, J lost 4 bases, and 9 bases stayed unmatched. Looked up from germline, CDR1 is SGHRS and CDR2 is YFSETQ. The CDR3 loop spans 16 amino acids. These data were also reused for a study on T cells in Graves' hyperthyroidism and ophthalmopathy. That report adds: The study based diagnoses on clinical symptoms, serum thyroxine and TRAb, thyroid ultrasound and orbital computed tomography.

The rearrangement links TRBV5-1 to TRBJ2-5; 10 bases agree with TRBD2. The sequencing used peripheral blood mononuclear cells (PBMCs), collected at new diagnosis, from a patient treated with antithyroid drugs. The receptor was derived from a woman aged 30 to 39 with Graves disease. This chain's CDR3 is CASSSNLRTSGETQYF. Here the CDR3 DNA reads TGCGCCAGCAGCTCCAACCTCCGGACTAGCGGAGAGACCCAGTACTTC.